This entry concerns a single T cell receptor beta chain. Other DNA sequences in the same sample also yield this CDR3. This sample was included in a study of blood T cell repertoires in COVID-19. Study-level information: PBMCs, B-cell-depleted T cells, or T cells provided the cDNA or gDNA that made up the material.

CDR1 SEHNR and CDR2 FQNEAQ come from the germline V gene (reference sequence). There are 14 residues in the CDR3. Trimming took 3 bases from V and 0 from J, leaving 6 bases between them. Recruitment covered about two dozen US areas and drew participants whose ages spanned roughly 18 to 100 years. Under the authors' procedure: For nucleated cells, counts were estimated from reference gene primer amplification. Profiling relied on immunoSEQ multiplex PCR, and the TCRdb table lists in-frame clones only, not all of them. Clonal size and the V and J genes are those of that table, whereas D and trimming came from the DNA. The repertoire holds some 260,000 clones, 87% seen once, with around 6% in the top ten.

The sample consisted of PBMCs or T cells enriched from blood (not recorded which). This TCR came from a woman in her thirties with acute COVID-19. The chain couples TRBV7-9 to TRBJ2-1; no reliable D call. CDR3 protein: CASSFSGSYNEQFF. CDR3 nucleotide sequence: TGTGCCAGCAGCTTTAGTGGCTCCTACAATGAGCAGTTCTTC.